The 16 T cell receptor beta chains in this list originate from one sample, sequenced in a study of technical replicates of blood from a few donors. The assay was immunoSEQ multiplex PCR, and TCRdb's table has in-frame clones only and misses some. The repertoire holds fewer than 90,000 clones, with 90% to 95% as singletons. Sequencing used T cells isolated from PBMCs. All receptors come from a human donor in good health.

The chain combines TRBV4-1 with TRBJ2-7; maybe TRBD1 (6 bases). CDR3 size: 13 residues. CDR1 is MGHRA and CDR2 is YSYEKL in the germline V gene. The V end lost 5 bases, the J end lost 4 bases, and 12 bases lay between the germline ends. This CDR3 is CASSATGNYEQYF. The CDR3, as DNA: TGCGCCAGCAGCGCCACAGGGAATTACGAGCAGTACTTC.

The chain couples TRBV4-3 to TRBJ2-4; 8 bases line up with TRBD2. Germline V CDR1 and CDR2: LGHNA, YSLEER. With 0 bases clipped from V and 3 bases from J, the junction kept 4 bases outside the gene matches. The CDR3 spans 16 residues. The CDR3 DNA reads TGCGCCAGCAGCCAAGATCGGGAGGGAATCAAAAACATTCAGTACTTC. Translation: CASSQDREGIKNIQYF.

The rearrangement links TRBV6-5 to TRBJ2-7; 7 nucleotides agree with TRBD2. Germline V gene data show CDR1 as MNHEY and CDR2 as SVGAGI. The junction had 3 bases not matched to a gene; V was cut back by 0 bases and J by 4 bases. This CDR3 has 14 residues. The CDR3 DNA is TGTGCCAGCAGTTACTCTAGCGGGCTTTACGAGCAGTACTTC. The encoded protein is CASSYSSGLYEQYF.

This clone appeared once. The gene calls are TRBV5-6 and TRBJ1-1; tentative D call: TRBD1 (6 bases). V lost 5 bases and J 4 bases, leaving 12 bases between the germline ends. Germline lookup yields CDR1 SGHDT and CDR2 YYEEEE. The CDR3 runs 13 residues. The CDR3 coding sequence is TGTGCCAGCAGAGCCGGGACAATCACTGAAGCTTTCTTT. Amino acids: CASRAGTITEAFF.

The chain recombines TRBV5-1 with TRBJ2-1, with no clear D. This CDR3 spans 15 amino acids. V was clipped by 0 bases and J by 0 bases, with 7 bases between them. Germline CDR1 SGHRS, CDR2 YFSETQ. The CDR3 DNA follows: TGCGCCAGCAGCTTGGCGGTAAGCTCCTACAATGAGCAGTTCTTC. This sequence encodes CASSLAVSSYNEQFF. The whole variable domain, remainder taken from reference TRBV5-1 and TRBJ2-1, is KAGVTQTPRYLIKTRGQQVTLSCSPISGHRSVSWYQQTPGQGLQFLFEYFSETQRNKGNFPGRFSGRQFSNSRSEMNVSTLELGDSALYLCASSLAVSSYNEQFFGPGTRLTVL.

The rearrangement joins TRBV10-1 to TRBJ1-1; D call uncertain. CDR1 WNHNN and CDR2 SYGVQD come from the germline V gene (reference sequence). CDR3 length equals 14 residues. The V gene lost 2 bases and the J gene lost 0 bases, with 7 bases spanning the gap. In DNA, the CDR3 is TGCGCCAGCAGTGAGACCGGGATGAACACTGAAGCTTTCTTT. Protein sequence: CASSETGMNTEAFF.

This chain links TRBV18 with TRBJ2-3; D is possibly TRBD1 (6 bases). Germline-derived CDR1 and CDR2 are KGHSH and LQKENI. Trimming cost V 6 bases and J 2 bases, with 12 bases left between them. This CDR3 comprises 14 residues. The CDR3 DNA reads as TGTGCCAGCTCCCTGACAGGAAACACAGATACGCAGTATTTT. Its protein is CASSLTGNTDTQYF.

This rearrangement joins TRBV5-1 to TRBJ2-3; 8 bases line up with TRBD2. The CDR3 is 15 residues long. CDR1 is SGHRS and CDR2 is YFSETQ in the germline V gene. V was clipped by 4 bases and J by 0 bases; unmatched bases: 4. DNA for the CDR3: TGCGCCAGCAGCAAGAGCGGGAGCAGCACAGATACGCAGTATTTT. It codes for CASSKSGSSTDTQYF.

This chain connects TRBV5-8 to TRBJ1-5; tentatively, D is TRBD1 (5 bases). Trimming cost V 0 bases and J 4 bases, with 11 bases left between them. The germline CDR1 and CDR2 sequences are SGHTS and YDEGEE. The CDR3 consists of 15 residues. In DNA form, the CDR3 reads TGTGCCAGCAGCTTGGCCTTAGGGGCTAATCAGCCCCAGCATTTT. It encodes CASSLALGANQPQHF.

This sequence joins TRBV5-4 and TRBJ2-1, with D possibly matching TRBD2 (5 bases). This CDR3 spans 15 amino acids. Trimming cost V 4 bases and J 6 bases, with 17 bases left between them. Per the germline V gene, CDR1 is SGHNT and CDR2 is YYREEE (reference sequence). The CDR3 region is CASSLMGAQTNEQFF. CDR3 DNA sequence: TGTGCCAGCAGCCTAATGGGAGCCCAGACCAATGAGCAGTTCTTC.

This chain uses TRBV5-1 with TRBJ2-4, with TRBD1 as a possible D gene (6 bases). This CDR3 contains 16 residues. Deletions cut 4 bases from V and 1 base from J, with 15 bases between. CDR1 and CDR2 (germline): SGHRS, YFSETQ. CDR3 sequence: CASSLSFQGAKNIQYF. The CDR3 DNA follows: TGCGCCAGCAGCCTCTCCTTCCAGGGGGCCAAAAACATTCAGTACTTC. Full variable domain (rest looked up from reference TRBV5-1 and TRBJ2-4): KAGVTQTPRYLIKTRGQQVTLSCSPISGHRSVSWYQQTPGQGLQFLFEYFSETQRNKGNFPGRFSGRQFSNSRSEMNVSTLELGDSALYLCASSLSFQGAKNIQYFGAGTRLSVL.

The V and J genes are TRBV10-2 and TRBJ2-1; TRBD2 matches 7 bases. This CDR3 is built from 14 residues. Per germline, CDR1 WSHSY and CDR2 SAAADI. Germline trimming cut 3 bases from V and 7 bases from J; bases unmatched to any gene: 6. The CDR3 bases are TGCGCCAGCAGTGACCTAGCGGAGATAAATGAGCAGTTCTTC. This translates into CASSDLAEINEQFF.

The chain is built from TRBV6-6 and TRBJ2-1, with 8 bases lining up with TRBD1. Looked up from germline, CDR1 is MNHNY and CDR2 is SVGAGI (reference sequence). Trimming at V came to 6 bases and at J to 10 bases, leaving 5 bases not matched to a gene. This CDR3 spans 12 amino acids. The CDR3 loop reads CASRAQGDEQFF. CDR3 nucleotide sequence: TGTGCCAGCAGAGCACAGGGGGACGAGCAGTTCTTC.

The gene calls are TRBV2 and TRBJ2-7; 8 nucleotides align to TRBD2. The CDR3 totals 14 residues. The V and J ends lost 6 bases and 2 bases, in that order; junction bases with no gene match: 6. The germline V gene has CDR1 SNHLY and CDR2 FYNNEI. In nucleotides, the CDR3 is TGTGCCAGCAGACCGACTAGCGCGACCTACGAGCAGTACTTC. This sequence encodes CASRPTSATYEQYF.

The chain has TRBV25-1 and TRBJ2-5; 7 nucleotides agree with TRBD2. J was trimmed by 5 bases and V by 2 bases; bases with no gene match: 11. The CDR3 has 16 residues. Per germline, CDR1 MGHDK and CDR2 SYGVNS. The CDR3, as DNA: TGTGCCAGCAGTGAAGGGAGGGTAGCGATGGGGGAGACCCAGTACTTC. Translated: CASSEGRVAMGETQYF.

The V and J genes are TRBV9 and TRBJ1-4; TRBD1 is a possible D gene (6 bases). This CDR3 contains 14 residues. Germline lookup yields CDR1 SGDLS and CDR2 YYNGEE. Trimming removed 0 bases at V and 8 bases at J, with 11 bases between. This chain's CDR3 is CASSVDRGNEKLFF. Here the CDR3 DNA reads TGTGCCAGCAGCGTAGATAGGGGGAACGAAAAACTGTTTTTT.